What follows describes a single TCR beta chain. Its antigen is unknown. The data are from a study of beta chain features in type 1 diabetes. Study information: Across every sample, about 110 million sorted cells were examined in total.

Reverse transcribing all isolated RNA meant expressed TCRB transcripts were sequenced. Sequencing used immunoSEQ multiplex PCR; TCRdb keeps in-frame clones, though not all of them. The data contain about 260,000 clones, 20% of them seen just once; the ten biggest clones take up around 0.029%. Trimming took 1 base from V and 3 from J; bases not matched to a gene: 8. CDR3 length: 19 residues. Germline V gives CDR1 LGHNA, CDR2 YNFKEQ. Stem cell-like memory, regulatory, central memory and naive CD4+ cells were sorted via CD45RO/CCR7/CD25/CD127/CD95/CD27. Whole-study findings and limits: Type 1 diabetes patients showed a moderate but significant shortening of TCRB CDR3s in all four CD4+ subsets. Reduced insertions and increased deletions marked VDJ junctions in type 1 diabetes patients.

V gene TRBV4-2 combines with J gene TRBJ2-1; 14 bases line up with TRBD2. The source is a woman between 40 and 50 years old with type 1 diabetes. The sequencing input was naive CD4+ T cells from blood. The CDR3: CASSQAPGLAGADYNEQFF. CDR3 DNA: TGTGCCAGCAGCCAAGCCCCGGGACTAGCGGGAGCGGACTACAATGAGCAGTTCTTC.